The next 5 T cell receptor beta chains were all read from a single sample in a study of shared clonotypes between healthy human individuals. Assay: immunoSEQ multiplex PCR; the TCRdb copy retains only in-frame clones and omits some. Among roughly 600,000 clones listed, 95% to 98% were seen once. Naive CD8 cells comprised CD45RO-negative, CCR7-positively selected cells, excluding terminally differentiated effector memory CD45RA+ cells. Specimen: naive CD8+ T cells sorted from blood. The receptor source for this set is a man younger than 45 in good health.

V usage is TRBV5-1 and J usage is TRBJ2-1, with D perhaps TRBD1 or TRBD2 (7 bases each). Trimming stripped 5 bases from V and 8 bases from J, with 17 bases between. Germline CDR1 and CDR2: SGHRS and YFSETQ. This CDR3 comprises 14 residues. The CDR3 DNA follows: TGCGCCAGCAGTCGGTTCAGGGGGAGGGATGAGCAGTTCTTC. It encodes CASSRFRGRDEQFF.

V is TRBV6-5 and J is TRBJ1-2; D gene ambiguous. Germline assignment: CDR1 MNHEY and CDR2 SVGAGI. The CDR3 length is 13 residues. Between the trimmed V and J ends, which lost 3 bases and 3 bases, there was a span of 8 bases. DNA for the CDR3: TGTGCCAGCAGTTATATCCGGGACTATGGCTACACCTTC. It yields the protein CASSYIRDYGYTF.

The V call is TRBV9, the J call TRBJ2-2, with 8 bases lining up with TRBD2. The CDR3 has 16 residues. The V segment lost 6 bases and the J segment 7 bases; nucleotides outside the gene matches: 14. In germline, CDR1 is SGDLS, CDR2 YYNGEE. The CDR3 nucleotides are TGTGCCAGCACCCTGGGGAGCGGGAGTAGGAGCGGGGAGCTGTTTTTT. As protein: CASTLGSGSRSGELFF.

The rearrangement links TRBV27 to TRBJ2-7; D is possibly TRBD1 or TRBD2 (5 bases each). There are 15 residues in the CDR3. The germline V and J ends were trimmed by 2 bases and 6 bases, with 17 bases remaining between them. Germline CDR1 and CDR2: MNHEY and SMNVEV (reference sequence). CDR3 in DNA: TGTGCCAGCAGTTTAACCCGCCGGGGCCAAGTCGAGCAGTACTTC. This sequence encodes CASSLTRRGQVEQYF.

The V and J genes are TRBV27 and TRBJ2-7; TRBD2 might be the D (6 bases). Trimming cost V 4 bases and J 2 bases, with 9 bases left between them. The CDR3 has 13 amino acids. Germline V gene lookup returns CDR1 MNHEY and CDR2 SMNVEV (reference sequence). CDR3 in DNA: TGTGCCAGCAGTTATCCGGGAGCCTACGAGCAGTACTTC. Amino acids: CASSYPGAYEQYF.